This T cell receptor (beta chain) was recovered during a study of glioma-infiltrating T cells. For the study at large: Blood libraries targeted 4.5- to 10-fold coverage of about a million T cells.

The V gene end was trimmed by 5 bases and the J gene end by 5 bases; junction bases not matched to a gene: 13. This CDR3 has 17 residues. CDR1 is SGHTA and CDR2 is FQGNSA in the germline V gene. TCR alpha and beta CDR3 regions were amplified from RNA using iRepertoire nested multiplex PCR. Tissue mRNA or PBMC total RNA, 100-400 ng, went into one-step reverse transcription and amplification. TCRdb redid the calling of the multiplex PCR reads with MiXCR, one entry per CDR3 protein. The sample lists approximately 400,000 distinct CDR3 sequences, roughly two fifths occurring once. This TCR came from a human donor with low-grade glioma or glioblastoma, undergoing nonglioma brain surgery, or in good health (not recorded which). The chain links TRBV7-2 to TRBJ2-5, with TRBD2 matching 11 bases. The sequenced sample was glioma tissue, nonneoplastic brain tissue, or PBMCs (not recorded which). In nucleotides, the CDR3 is TGTGCCAGCAGCCCCCTAGCGGGAGGTCGTACTACGGAGACCCAGTACTTC. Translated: CASSPLAGGRTTETQYF.